This T cell receptor (beta chain) was retrieved from a study of beta chain features in type 1 diabetes. This clone turned up a few times. Its antigen is as yet unknown. Other DNA sequences in this specimen translate into the identical CDR3. Sequencing targeted expressed TCRB transcripts, as all isolated RNA had been reverse transcribed. Profiling relied on immunoSEQ multiplex PCR, and the TCRdb table lists in-frame clones only, not all of them. The sample includes roughly 220,000 clones, 16% of them seen just once. The CDR3 spans 15 residues. Germline values: CDR1 SGHRS, CDR2 YFSETQ. Trimming cost V 0 bases and J 2 bases, with 8 bases left between them. Overall study results and limits: VDJ junctions sequenced from type 1 diabetes patients showed fewer insertions and more deletions. PCR might show a preference for shorter templates, equally across patients and controls. Small HLA sub-analyses could not settle whether HLA shapes TCRB rearrangement. Shorter TCRB CDR3s, moderately but significantly so, were found in Type 1 diabetes patients in all four CD4+ subsets.

V gene TRBV5-1 combines with J gene TRBJ2-2; D may be TRBD2 (5 bases). This clonotype was sampled from a man aged 25 to 40 with type 1 diabetes. Sequences were obtained from naive CD4+ T cells from blood. The CDR3 sequence: CASSLAGLNTGELFF. For the CDR3, the DNA is TGCGCCAGCAGCTTGGCGGGATTAAACACCGGGGAGCTGTTTTTT.